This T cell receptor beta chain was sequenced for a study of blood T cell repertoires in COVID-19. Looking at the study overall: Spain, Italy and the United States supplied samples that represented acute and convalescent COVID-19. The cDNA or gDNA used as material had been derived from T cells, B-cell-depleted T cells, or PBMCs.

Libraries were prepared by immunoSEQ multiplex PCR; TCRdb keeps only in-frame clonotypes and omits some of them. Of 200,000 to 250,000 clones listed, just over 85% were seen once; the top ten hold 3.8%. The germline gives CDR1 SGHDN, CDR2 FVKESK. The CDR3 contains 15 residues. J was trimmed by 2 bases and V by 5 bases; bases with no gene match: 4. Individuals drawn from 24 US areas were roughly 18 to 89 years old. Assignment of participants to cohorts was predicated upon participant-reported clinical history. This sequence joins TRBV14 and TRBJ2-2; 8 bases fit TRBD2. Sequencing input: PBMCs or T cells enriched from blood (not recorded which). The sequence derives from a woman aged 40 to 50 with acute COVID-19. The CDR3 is CASSRVAGNTGELFF. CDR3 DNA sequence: TGTGCCAGCAGCAGGGTAGCGGGAAACACCGGGGAGCTGTTTTTT.